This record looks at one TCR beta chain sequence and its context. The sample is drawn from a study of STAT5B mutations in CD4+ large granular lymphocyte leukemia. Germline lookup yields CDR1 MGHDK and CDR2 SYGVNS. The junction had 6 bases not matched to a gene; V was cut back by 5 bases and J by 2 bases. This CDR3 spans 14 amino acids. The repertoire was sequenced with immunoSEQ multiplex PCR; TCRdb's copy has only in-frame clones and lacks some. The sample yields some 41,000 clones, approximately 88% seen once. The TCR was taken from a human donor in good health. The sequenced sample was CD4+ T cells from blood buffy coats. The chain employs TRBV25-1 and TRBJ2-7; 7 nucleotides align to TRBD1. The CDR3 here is CASSPPGTAYEQYF. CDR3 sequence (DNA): TGTGCCAGCAGTCCCCCTGGGACAGCCTACGAGCAGTACTTC.